The next 28 T cell receptor beta chains were all read from a single sample in a study of patients and donors after allogeneic stem cell transplantation. Each CDR3 protein is one row after TCRdb ran MiXCR on the RT-PCR reads. The sample lists 150,000 to 200,000 distinct CDR3 sequences; 25% to 35% were seen once. Sequences were obtained from blood, either unsorted or a sorted T cell fraction (not recorded which). The receptors here all came from a human donor who was either an allogeneic HSCT recipient or a stem cell or donor lymphocyte infusion donor (not recorded which). It is not recorded whose cells these are; they may come from a transplant donor.

This clonotype has at least ten counts. The chain carries TRBV20-1 and TRBJ1-5; TRBD1 matches at 7 bases. With V trimmed by 6 bases and J by 5 bases, 7 bases remained unmatched. Germline V lookup: CDR1 DFQATT, CDR2 SNEGSKA (reference sequence). This CDR3 spans 13 amino acids. The CDR3 DNA follows: TGCAGTGCCAAAGGAGGGGGCGATCAGCCCCAGCATTTT. It translates to CSAKGGGDQPQHF.

J is TRBJ2-3 and V is TRBV27, with D perhaps TRBD1 (5 bases). The CDR3 is 14 amino acids. V lost 5 bases to trimming and J lost 4 bases, with 13 bases between them. Looked up from germline, CDR1 is MNHEY and CDR2 is SMNVEV (reference sequence). The CDR3 reads CASSTRGLPDTQYF. CDR3 DNA: TGTGCCAGCAGTACAAGGGGTCTTCCAGATACGCAGTATTTT.

The chain couples TRBV3-1 to TRBJ1-1; maybe TRBD1 (5 bases). Germline CDR1 is LGHDT and CDR2 is YNNKEL (reference sequence). CDR3 length: 13 amino acids. V was pared by 2 bases and J by 6 bases, with 10 bases between. The CDR3 DNA follows: TGTGCCAGCAGCCAATACGGGGGGGCTGAAGCTTTCTTT. It translates to CASSQYGGAEAFF.

This clonotype has only a few counts. The chain joins TRBV3-1 to TRBJ1-1; D is uncertain. The V gene lost 4 bases and the J gene lost 8 bases, with 14 bases spanning the gap. The CDR3 is 13 amino acids. Germline V gene data show CDR1 as LGHDT and CDR2 as YNNKEL (reference sequence). The CDR3 here is CASSPPGVGEAFF. The CDR3 DNA reads as TGTGCCAGCAGCCCCCCGGGAGTAGGGGAAGCTTTCTTT.

This clonotype was seen only a few times. V gene TRBV6-5 combines with J gene TRBJ1-1, with D maybe TRBD1 (5 bases). CDR1 is MNHEY, CDR2 SVGAGI, per germline. Trimming pared 0 bases from V and 6 bases from J, leaving 11 bases between. The CDR3 length is 14 residues. The CDR3 region has the DNA TGTGCCAGCAGTTACTCGATGAGGGGCCCTGAAGCTTTCTTT. Its translation is CASSYSMRGPEAFF.

Comment on this clonotype: A read error may produce the germline difference seen at one junction end. The rearrangement uses TRBV4-3 and TRBJ1-2; the D is unclear. In germline, CDR1 is LGHNA, CDR2 YSLEER. The CDR3 consists of 14 residues. The CDR3 loop is CSSSQASFNYGYTF. The CDR3 nucleotides read TGCTCCAGCAGCCAAGCGAGTTTCAACTATGGCTACACCTTC.

The chain recombines TRBV16 with TRBJ1-6, with 7 bases that match TRBD1. The CDR3 sequence is 15 residues long. Germline V gene data show CDR1 as KGHSY and CDR2 as FQNENV. Trimming cost V 3 bases and J 3 bases; bases outside gene matches: 2. The CDR3: CASSQTGIYNSPLHF. The CDR3 nucleotides are TGTGCCAGCAGCCAGACAGGGATCTATAATTCACCCCTCCACTTT. The variable domain in full, completed from reference TRBV16 and TRBJ1-6, reads GEEVAQTPKHLVRGEGQKAKLYCAPIKGHSYVFWYQQVLKNEFKFLISFQNENVFDETGMPKERFSAKCLPNSPCSLEIQATKLEDSAVYFCASSQTGIYNSPLHFGNGTRLTVT.

This chain links TRBV2 with TRBJ2-7; 10 nucleotides agree with TRBD2. Trimming removed 6 bases from V and 5 bases from J; junction bases left unmatched: 10. In germline, CDR1 is SNHLY, CDR2 FYNNEI. The CDR3 loop spans 15 amino acids. This chain's CDR3 is CASRPTRTSGDEQYF. CDR3 DNA sequence: TGTGCCAGCAGGCCTACCAGGACTAGCGGCGACGAGCAGTACTTC.

There are a few counts of this clonotype. The chain employs TRBV4-3 and TRBJ2-5; 11 bases match TRBD2. The germline CDR1 and CDR2 sequences are LGHNA and YSLEER. V lost 0 bases and J lost 5; bases outside the gene matches: 2. CDR3 length: 15 amino acids. In DNA, the CDR3 is TGCGCCAGCAGCCAAGAGAGACTAGCGGGGGAGACCCAGTACTTC. Protein sequence: CASSQERLAGETQYF.

The V call is TRBV27, the J call TRBJ2-7, with 8 positions matching TRBD2. Germline V gene sequence: CDR1 MNHEY, CDR2 SMNVEV (reference sequence). The trim removed 4 bases at V and 0 bases at J, leaving 5 bases unmatched. The CDR3 consists of 15 residues. The CDR3 spells CASSSLAAPSYEQYF. The CDR3 nucleotides read TGTGCCAGCAGTTCACTAGCGGCTCCCTCCTACGAGCAGTACTTC.

The chain has TRBV4-3 and TRBJ2-7; TRBD1 matches 9 bases. After removal of 0 bases from V and 3 bases from J, the junction contained 18 bases not matched to a gene. The CDR3 extends over 20 amino acids. Germline CDR1 LGHNA, CDR2 YSLEER. The CDR3 spells CASSQDRDGPPTGGNYEQYF. CDR3 nucleotide sequence: TGCGCCAGCAGCCAAGATAGAGATGGGCCCCCGACAGGGGGAAACTACGAGCAGTACTTC.

This clonotype was seen at least ten times. The rearrangement uses TRBV9 and TRBJ2-7; D is unresolved. This CDR3 has 12 residues. CDR1 and CDR2 from the germline V gene are SGDLS and YYNGEE. The V end lost 3 bases, the J end lost 6 bases, and 10 bases lay between the germline ends. The CDR3 bases are TGTGCCAGCAGCGGCCGTGGGCTCGAGCAGTACTTC. It is translated as CASSGRGLEQYF. Filled out from reference TRBV9 and TRBJ2-7, the complete variable domain reads DSGVTQTPKHLITATGQRVTLRCSPRSGDLSVYWYQQSLDQGLQFLIQYYNGEERAKGNILERFSAQQFPDLHSELNLSSLELGDSALYFCASSGRGLEQYFGPGTRLTVT.

This clonotype showed up many times. The chain carries TRBV29-1 and TRBJ1-2, with 7 bases that match TRBD1. Germline CDR1 SQVTM, CDR2 ANQGSEA. The CDR3 extends over 12 amino acids. V gave up 7 bases and J gave up 4 bases; unmatched junction bases: 6. The DNA for the CDR3 is TGCAGCGAAAGGGACAGCTCCTATGGCTACACCTTC. Protein product: CSERDSSYGYTF.

The chain uses TRBV20-1 and TRBJ1-3, with D unresolved. CDR3 size: 14 residues. Trimming cost V 7 bases and J 0 bases, with 13 bases left between them. The germline V gene has CDR1 DFQATT and CDR2 SNEGSKA (reference sequence). CDR3 loop: CSVLGLHSGNTIYF. In DNA form, the CDR3 reads TGCAGTGTCCTCGGACTGCACTCTGGAAACACCATATATTTT.

This chain uses TRBV4-3 with TRBJ1-6, with D hard to call. CDR1 and CDR2 from the germline V gene are LGHNA and YSLEER. The V gene lost 4 bases and the J gene lost 8 bases, with 9 bases spanning the gap. The CDR3 is 13 amino acids. The CDR3 loop is CASSRKEDSPLHF. In DNA, the CDR3 is TGCGCCAGCAGCCGCAAGGAGGATTCACCCCTCCACTTT.

V usage is TRBV12-3 or TRBV12-4 and J usage is TRBJ2-1; 16 nucleotides match TRBD2. The ends lost 6 bases at V and 9 bases at J; junction bases unmatched: 8. The CDR3 totals 16 residues. Written as DNA, the CDR3 is TGTGCCAGCAGGAATCTGGGACTAGCGGGAGGGGGTGAGCAGTTCTTC. Encoded protein: CASRNLGLAGGGEQFF.

The rearrangement joins TRBV12-3 or TRBV12-4 to TRBJ1-4; D unresolved. CDR3 size: 12 residues. The germline V and J ends were trimmed by 1 base and 7 bases, with 4 bases remaining between them. CDR3 DNA: TGTGCCAGCAGTTTAGAGGGTGAAAAACTGTTTTTT. It specifies CASSLEGEKLFF.

This clonotype was seen a few times. The chain recombines TRBV20-1 with TRBJ1-4; no firm D call. Trimming removed 1 base at V and 5 bases at J, with 8 bases between. From germline, CDR1 is DFQATT and CDR2 SNEGSKA (reference sequence). The CDR3 sequence is 13 residues long. The CDR3, as DNA: TGCAGTGCTAGAGCGGGCCCAAATGAAAAACTGTTTTTT. Amino acids: CSARAGPNEKLFF.

This rearrangement joins TRBV7-2 to TRBJ2-3, with TRBD2 matching over 12 bases. Germline-derived CDR1 and CDR2 are SGHTA and FQGNSA. V lost 0 bases to trimming and J lost 1 base; unmatched junction nucleotides: 5. The length of the CDR3 is 18 residues. CDR3: CASSLASRLAGGTDTQYF. Here the CDR3 DNA reads TGTGCCAGCAGCTTAGCGTCGAGACTAGCGGGAGGCACAGATACGCAGTATTTT. Together with reference TRBV7-2 and TRBJ2-3, the CDR3 gives the full variable domain: GAGVSQSPSNKVTEKGKDVELRCDPISGHTALYWYRQSLGQGLEFLIYFQGNSAPDKSGLPSDRFSAERTGGSVSTLTIQRTQQEDSAVYLCASSLASRLAGGTDTQYFGPGTRLTVL.

A few counts support this clonotype. V usage is TRBV7-9 and J usage is TRBJ2-3, with 8 bases aligning to TRBD2. V lost 2 bases, J lost 3 bases, and 10 bases stayed unmatched. This CDR3 has 17 amino acids. The germline gives CDR1 SEHNR, CDR2 FQNEAQ (reference sequence). This chain's CDR3 is CASSLYLAGGTTDTQYF. CDR3 DNA sequence: TGTGCCAGCAGCTTATATCTAGCGGGTGGGACAACAGATACGCAGTATTTT.

This chain links TRBV6-5 with TRBJ1-3; unclear D gene. Looked up from germline, CDR1 is MNHEY and CDR2 is SVGAGI. The CDR3 spans 13 residues. Trimming shortened V by 8 bases and J by 0 bases, and 8 bases separated the two germline ends. The CDR3 loop is CASGDHSGNTIYF. CDR3 in DNA: TGTGCCAGCGGCGATCACTCTGGAAACACCATATATTTT.

This chain links TRBV20-1 with TRBJ2-2; D might be TRBD1 or TRBD2, each matching 5 bases. The V and J ends lost 5 bases and 0 bases respectively, with 16 bases between them. This CDR3 has 16 residues. CDR1 DFQATT and CDR2 SNEGSKA come from the germline V gene (reference sequence). CDR3 sequence (DNA): TGCAGTGCTGGGGGTTTGACGAGACCGAACACCGGGGAGCTGTTTTTT. Its translation is CSAGGLTRPNTGELFF.

The rearrangement uses TRBV4-1 and TRBJ1-1, with unresolved D. Germline V gives CDR1 MGHRA, CDR2 YSYEKL. The CDR3 consists of 16 residues. The V end was cut by 1 base, the J end by 6 bases, with 18 bases between. The CDR3 DNA reads TGCGCCAGCAGCCAAGGGGGAGGGCCTCCATACGCTGAAGCTTTCTTT. Protein product: CASSQGGGPPYAEAFF.

This clonotype was seen just once. A much larger clone lies one base from this, so it may be a read error. The rearrangement joins TRBV12-3 or TRBV12-4 to TRBJ2-7; D unclear. The CDR3 consists of 14 residues. The CDR3 loop reads CGSSLEQLSYEQYF. The CDR3, as DNA: TGTGGCAGCAGTTTGGAACAGCTCTCTTACGAGCAGTACTTC.

Many counts were recorded for this clonotype. This chain links TRBV20-1 with TRBJ1-1; TRBD1 agrees at 7 bases. The CDR3 is made up of 13 amino acids. Germline V CDR1 and CDR2: DFQATT, SNEGSKA (reference sequence). V was clipped by 2 bases and J by 3 bases; unmatched bases: 3. The CDR3 region is CSARPTGHTEAFF. CDR3 bases: TGCAGTGCTAGACCGACAGGGCACACTGAAGCTTTCTTT.

The chain links TRBV5-1 to TRBJ2-7; 11 nucleotides match TRBD2. CDR1 and CDR2 (germline): SGHRS, YFSETQ. This CDR3 comprises 15 residues. V trimming: 2 bases; J trimming: 0 bases; junction bases outside the gene matches: 1. CDR3 loop: CASSFGTSGSYEQYF. In nucleotides, the CDR3 is TGCGCCAGCAGCTTCGGGACTAGCGGCTCCTACGAGCAGTACTTC. The variable domain in full, with the rest retrieved from reference TRBV5-1 and TRBJ2-7, is KAGVTQTPRYLIKTRGQQVTLSCSPISGHRSVSWYQQTPGQGLQFLFEYFSETQRNKGNFPGRFSGRQFSNSRSEMNVSTLELGDSALYLCASSFGTSGSYEQYFGPGTRLTVT.

This clonotype was seen more than once but under ten times. The chain combines TRBV29-1 with TRBJ2-5, with D possibly matching TRBD2 (5 bases). V was clipped by 1 base and J by 1 base, with 7 bases between them. The CDR3 totals 13 residues. Germline V lookup: CDR1 SQVTM, CDR2 ANQGSEA. The CDR3: CSVEAGLQETQYF. CDR3 DNA: TGCAGCGTTGAAGCCGGACTCCAAGAGACCCAGTACTTC.

Here the CDR3 reads CASSKVLQGTSCSGNTIYF. CDR3 coding DNA: TGTGCCAGCAGCAAAGTCCTACAGGGGACCTCATGCTCTGGAAACACCATATATTTT. The chain employs TRBV21-1 and TRBJ1-3; the table calls TRBD1, which could not be checked here. TRBV21-1 is a recognized pseudogene. The CDR3 sequence is 19 residues long.